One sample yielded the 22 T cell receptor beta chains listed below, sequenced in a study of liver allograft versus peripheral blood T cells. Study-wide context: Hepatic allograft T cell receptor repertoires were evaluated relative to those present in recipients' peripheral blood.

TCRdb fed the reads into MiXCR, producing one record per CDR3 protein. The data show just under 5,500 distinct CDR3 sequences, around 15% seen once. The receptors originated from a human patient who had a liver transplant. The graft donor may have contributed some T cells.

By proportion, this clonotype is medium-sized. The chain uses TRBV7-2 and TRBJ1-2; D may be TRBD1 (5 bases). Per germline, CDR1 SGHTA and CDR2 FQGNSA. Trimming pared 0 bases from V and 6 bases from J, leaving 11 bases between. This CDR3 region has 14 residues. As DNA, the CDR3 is TGTGCCAGCAGCTTAGCGCGAGGGGCCCATGGCTACACCTTC. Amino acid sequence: CASSLARGAHGYTF.

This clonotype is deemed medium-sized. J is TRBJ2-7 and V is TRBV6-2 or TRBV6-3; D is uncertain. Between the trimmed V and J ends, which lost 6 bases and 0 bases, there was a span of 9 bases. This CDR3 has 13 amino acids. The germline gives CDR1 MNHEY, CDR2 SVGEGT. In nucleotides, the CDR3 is TGTGCCAGCAGCCGCGACATCTCCTACGAGCAGTACTTC. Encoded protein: CASSRDISYEQYF.

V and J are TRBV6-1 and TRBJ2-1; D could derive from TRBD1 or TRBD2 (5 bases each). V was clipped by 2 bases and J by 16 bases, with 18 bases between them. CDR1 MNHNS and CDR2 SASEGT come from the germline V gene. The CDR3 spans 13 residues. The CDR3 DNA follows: TGTGCCAGCAGTGAAACTTCCGGGACCGCCCCATTCTTC. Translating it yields CASSETSGTAPFF.

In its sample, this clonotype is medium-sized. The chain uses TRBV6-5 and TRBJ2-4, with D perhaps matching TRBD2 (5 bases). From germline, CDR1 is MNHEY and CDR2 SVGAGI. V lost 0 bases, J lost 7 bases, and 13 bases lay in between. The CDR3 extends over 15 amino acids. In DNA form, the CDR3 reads TGTGCCAGCAGTTACTCGAGGCTCCCGGGGAACATTCAGTACTTC. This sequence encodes CASSYSRLPGNIQYF.

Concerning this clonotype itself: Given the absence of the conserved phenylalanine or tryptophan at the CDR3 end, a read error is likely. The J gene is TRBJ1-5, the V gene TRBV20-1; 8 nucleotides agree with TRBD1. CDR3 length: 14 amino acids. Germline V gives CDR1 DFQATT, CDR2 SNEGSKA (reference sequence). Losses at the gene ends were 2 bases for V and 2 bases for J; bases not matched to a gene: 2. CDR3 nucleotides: TGCAGTGCTAGAATACAGGGGGGCAATCAGCCCCAGCATTTA. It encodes CSARIQGGNQPQHL.

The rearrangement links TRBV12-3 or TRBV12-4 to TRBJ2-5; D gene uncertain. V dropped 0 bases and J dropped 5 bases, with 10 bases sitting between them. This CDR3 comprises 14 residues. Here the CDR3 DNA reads TGTGCCAGCAGTTTAGCAGGCAACGAGGAGACCCAGTACTTC. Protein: CASSLAGNEETQYF.

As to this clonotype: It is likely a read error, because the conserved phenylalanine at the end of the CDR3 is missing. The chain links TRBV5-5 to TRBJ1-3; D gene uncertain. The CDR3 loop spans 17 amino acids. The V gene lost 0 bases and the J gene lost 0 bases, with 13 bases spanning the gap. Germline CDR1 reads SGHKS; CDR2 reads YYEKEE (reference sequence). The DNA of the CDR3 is TGTGCCAGCAGCTTGGGACAAGGATTTCTCTCTGGAAACACCATATATTCT. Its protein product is CASSLGQGFLSGNTIYS.

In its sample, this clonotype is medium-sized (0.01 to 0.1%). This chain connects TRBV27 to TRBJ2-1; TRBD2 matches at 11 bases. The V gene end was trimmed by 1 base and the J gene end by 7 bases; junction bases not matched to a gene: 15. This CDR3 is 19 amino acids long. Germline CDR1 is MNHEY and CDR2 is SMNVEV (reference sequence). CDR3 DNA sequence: TGTGCCAGCAGTTTATGGAGGGGTGCACTTAGCGGGAGGGAGAATGAGCAGTTCTTC. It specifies CASSLWRGALSGRENEQFF.

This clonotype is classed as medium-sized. The CDR3 DNA sequence: TGTGCCAGCTCACCAGGGCAGGGGGCATTTTATGGCTACACCTTC. This encodes CASSPGQGAFYGYTF. V is TRBV18 and J is TRBJ1-2, with 8 bases identical to TRBD1. The CDR3 spans 15 residues. CDR1 is KGHSH, CDR2 LQKENI, per germline. V lost 2 bases, J lost 5 bases, and 7 bases stayed unmatched.

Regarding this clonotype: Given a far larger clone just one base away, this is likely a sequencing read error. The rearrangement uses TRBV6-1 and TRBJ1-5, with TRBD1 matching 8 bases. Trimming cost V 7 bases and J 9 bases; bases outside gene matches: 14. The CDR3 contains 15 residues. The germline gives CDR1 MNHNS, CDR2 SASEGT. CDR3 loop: CASTEIDRGSRPQHF. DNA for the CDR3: TGTGCCAGCACCGAGATAGACAGGGGAAGTCGGCCCCAGCATTTT.

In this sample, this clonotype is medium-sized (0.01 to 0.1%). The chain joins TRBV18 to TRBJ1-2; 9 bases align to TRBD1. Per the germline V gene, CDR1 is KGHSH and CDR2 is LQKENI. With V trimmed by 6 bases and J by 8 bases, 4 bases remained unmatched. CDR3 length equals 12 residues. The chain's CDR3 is CASSRTGDGYTF. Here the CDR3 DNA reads TGTGCCAGCTCCCGGACAGGGGACGGCTACACCTTC.

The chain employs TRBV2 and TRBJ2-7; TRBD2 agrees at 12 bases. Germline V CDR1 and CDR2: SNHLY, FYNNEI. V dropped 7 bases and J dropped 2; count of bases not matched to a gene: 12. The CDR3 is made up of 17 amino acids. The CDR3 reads CASMTSGLAGPTYEQYF. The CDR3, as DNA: TGTGCCAGCATGACCTCGGGACTAGCGGGCCCAACCTACGAGCAGTACTTC.

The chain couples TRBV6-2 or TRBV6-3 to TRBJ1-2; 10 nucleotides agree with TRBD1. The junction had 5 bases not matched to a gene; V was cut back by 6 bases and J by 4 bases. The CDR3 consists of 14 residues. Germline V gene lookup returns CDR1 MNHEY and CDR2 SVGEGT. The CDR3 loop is CASSRDRGAYGYTF. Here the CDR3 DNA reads TGTGCCAGCAGCCGGGACAGGGGCGCCTATGGCTACACCTTC.

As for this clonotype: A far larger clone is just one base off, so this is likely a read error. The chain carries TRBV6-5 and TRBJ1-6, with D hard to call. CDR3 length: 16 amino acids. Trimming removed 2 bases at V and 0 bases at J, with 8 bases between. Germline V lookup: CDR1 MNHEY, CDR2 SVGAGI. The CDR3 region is CASSYMGSSYNSPLHF. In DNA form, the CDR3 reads TGTGCCAGCAGTTACATGGGGAGCTCCTATAATTCACCCCTCCACTTT.

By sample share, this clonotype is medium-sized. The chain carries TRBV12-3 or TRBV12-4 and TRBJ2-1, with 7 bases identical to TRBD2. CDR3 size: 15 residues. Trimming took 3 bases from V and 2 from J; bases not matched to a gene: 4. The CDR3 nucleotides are TGTGCCAGCAGTTTGAGCGGGGCGCCCTACAATGAGCAGTTCTTC. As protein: CASSLSGAPYNEQFF.

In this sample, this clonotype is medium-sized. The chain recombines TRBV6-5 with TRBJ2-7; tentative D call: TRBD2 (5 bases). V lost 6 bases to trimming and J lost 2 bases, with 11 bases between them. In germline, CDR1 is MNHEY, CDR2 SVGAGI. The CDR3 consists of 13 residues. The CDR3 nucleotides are TGTGCCAGCAGGCGGGTCGATACCTACGAGCAGTACTTC. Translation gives CASRRVDTYEQYF.

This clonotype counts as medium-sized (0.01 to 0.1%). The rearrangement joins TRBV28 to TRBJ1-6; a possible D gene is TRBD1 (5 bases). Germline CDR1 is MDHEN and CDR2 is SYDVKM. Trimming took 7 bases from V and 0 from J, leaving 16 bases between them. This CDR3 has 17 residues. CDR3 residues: CASTLLRDVSYNSPLHF. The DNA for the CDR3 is TGTGCCAGCACCCTCCTTCGGGACGTCTCCTATAATTCACCCCTCCACTTT.

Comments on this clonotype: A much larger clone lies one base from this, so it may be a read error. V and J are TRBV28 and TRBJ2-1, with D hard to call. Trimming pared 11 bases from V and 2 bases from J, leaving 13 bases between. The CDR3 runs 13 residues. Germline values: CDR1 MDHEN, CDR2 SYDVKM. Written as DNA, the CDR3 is TGTGCCTGTACGCAGAGCCCCTACAATGAGCAGTTCTTC. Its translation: CACTQSPYNEQFF. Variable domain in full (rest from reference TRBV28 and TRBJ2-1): DVKVTQSSRYLVKRTGEKVFLECVQDMDHENMFWYRQDPGLGLRLIYFSYDVKMKEKGDIPEGYSVSREKKERFSLILESASTNQTSMYLCACTQSPYNEQFFGPGTRLTVL.

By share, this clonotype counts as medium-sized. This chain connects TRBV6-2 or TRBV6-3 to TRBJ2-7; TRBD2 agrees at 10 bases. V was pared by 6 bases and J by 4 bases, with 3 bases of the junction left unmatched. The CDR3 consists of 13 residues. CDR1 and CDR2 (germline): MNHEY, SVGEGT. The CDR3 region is CASSPSGSYEQYF. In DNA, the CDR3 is TGTGCCAGCAGCCCTAGCGGGAGTTACGAGCAGTACTTC.

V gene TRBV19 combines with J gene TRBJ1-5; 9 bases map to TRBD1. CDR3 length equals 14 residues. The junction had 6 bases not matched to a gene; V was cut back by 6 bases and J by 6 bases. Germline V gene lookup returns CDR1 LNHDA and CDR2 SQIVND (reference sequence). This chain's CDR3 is CASSRDREVQPQHF. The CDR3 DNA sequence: TGTGCCAGTAGCCGGGACAGGGAGGTTCAGCCCCAGCATTTT.

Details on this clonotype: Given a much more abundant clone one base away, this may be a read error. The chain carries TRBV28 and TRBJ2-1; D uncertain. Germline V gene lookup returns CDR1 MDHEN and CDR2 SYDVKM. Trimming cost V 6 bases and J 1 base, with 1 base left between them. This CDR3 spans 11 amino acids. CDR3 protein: CASRSYNEQFF. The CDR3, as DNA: TGTGCCAGCAGGTCCTACAATGAGCAGTTCTTC. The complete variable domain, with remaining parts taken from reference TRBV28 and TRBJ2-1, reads DVKVTQSSRYLVKRTGEKVFLECVQDMDHENMFWYRQDPGLGLRLIYFSYDVKMKEKGDIPEGYSVSREKKERFSLILESASTNQTSMYLCASRSYNEQFFGPGTRLTVL.

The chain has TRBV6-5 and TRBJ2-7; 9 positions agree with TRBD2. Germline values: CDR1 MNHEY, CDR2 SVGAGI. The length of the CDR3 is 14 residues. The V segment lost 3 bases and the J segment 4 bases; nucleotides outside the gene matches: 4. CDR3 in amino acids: CASSYSGGVYEQYF. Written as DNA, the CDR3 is TGTGCCAGCAGTTATAGCGGGGGAGTTTACGAGCAGTACTTC.